This T cell receptor beta chain was captured in a study of T cells after posttransplantation cyclophosphamide. Busulfan-fludarabine conditioning, marrow transplant, and cyclophosphamide on days +3 and +4 were administered. TCRdb keeps only in-frame clones here, not all; method: immunoSEQ multiplex PCR. The sample has approximately 11,000 clones, 86% seen once. Trimming cost V 4 bases and J 0 bases; bases outside gene matches: 6. Germline CDR1 reads SGHDN; CDR2 reads FVKESK. This CDR3 contains 17 residues. The sample holds a few counts of this clone. V and J are TRBV14 and TRBJ2-6; 7 bases line up with TRBD1. Sample: CD4+ T cells sorted from PBMCs, taken after allogeneic stem cell transplant with posttransplant cyclophosphamide. This TCR was recovered from a male patient aged 30 to 40 who received an allogeneic stem cell transplant from a related donor, was CMV-positive, and had acute GVHD only. Some of the T cells may derive from the graft donor. The CDR3 spells CASSRGQWVSGANVLTF. In nucleotides, the CDR3 is TGTGCCAGCAGCCGGGGACAGTGGGTCTCTGGGGCCAACGTCCTGACTTTC.